This passage covers 10 T cell receptor beta chains from one sample sequenced in a study of blood T cell repertoires in COVID-19. Sequencing used immunoSEQ multiplex PCR; TCRdb keeps in-frame clones, though not all of them. The sample gives 190,000 or so clones, around 87% of which show up once; just under 0.9% is in the top ten. Material for sequencing was peripheral blood. The origin of the receptors is a woman aged 18-29 years who had recovered from COVID-19.

This clone has a count of ten or more. The chain links TRBV15 to TRBJ2-1; 10 bases agree with TRBD2. Germline V CDR1 and CDR2: LNHNV, YYDKDF (reference sequence). This CDR3 is built from 16 residues. V shed 5 bases, J shed 5 bases, and the junction held 9 bases outside the gene matches. The CDR3 region is CATSGPLAGANNEQFF. The CDR3 DNA reads as TGTGCCACCAGCGGCCCTCTAGCGGGGGCTAACAATGAGCAGTTCTTC.

This chain links TRBV9 with TRBJ1-6, with a weak D call TRBD1 (5 bases). Germline CDR1 reads SGDLS; CDR2 reads YYNGEE. The CDR3 is 13 residues long. With 3 bases removed from V and 9 bases from J, the gap between germline ends came to 10 bases. In DNA form, the CDR3 reads TGTGCCAGCAGCGGGGGCGGGGGTTCACCCCTCCACTTT. Its translation: CASSGGGGSPLHF.

The rearrangement links TRBV6-6 to TRBJ2-5; TRBD1 aligns across 9 bases. CDR3 length equals 14 residues. CDR1 and CDR2 (germline): MNHNY, SVGAGI (reference sequence). V shed 4 bases, J shed 5 bases, and the junction held 5 bases outside the gene matches. The CDR3: CASSSGTGRETQYF. CDR3 bases: TGTGCCAGCAGTTCGGGGACAGGGAGGGAGACCCAGTACTTC.

This clone was counted a single time. The chain joins TRBV6-4 to TRBJ2-3; possible D gene TRBD1, 6 bases. Germline V CDR1 and CDR2: MRHNA, SNTAGT. Trimming took off 6 bases at V and 0 bases at J, with 13 bases between the two ends. The CDR3 covers 15 residues. Written as DNA, the CDR3 is TGTGCCAGCAGCCCTGGGACATCTAGCACAGATACGCAGTATTTT. This gives the protein CASSPGTSSTDTQYF.

This rearrangement joins TRBV10-3 to TRBJ1-1, with D possibly TRBD1 on 6 matching bases. Trimming took off 3 bases at V and 6 bases at J, with 17 bases between the two ends. The CDR3 has 15 amino acids. CDR1 is ENHRY and CDR2 is SYGVKD in the germline V gene. The CDR3 sequence: CAISESPTGSAEAFF. The DNA for the CDR3 is TGTGCCATCAGTGAATCCCCTACAGGGTCTGCTGAAGCTTTCTTT.

The V and J genes are TRBV18 and TRBJ1-5; 10 bases are shared with TRBD1. The germline gives CDR1 KGHSH, CDR2 LQKENI. The CDR3 has 16 residues. The V segment lost 1 base and the J segment 5 bases; nucleotides outside the gene matches: 5. The CDR3 protein is CASSPLPGTGDQPQHF. As DNA, the CDR3 is TGTGCCAGCTCACCACTTCCGGGGACAGGGGATCAGCCCCAGCATTTT. Full variable domain (missing parts from reference TRBV18 and TRBJ1-5): NAGVMQNPRHLVRRRGQEARLRCSPMKGHSHVYWYRQLPEEGLKFMVYLQKENIIDESGMPKERFSAEFPKEGPSILRIQQVVRGDSAAYFCASSPLPGTGDQPQHFGDGTRLSIL.

The chain is built from TRBV28 and TRBJ2-7; 11 positions agree with TRBD1. The ends lost 6 bases at V and 5 bases at J; junction bases unmatched: 9. Per the germline V gene, CDR1 is MDHEN and CDR2 is SYDVKM. CDR3 length: 15 amino acids. This chain's CDR3 is CASSLTRTGGDEQYV. The DNA of the CDR3 is TGTGCCAGCAGCTTAACCCGGACAGGGGGCGACGAGCAGTACGTC.

This sequence joins TRBV3-1 (or the pseudogene TRBV3-2) and TRBJ2-1; TRBD2 matches 8 bases. CDR3 length equals 16 residues. CDR1 and CDR2 from the germline V gene are LGHDT and YNNKEL (reference sequence). J lost 10 bases, V lost 1 base, and 12 bases had no gene match. The CDR3 loop reads CASSQVGTGGPQEQFF. DNA for the CDR3: TGTGCCAGCAGCCAAGTGGGGACGGGGGGGCCACAAGAGCAGTTCTTC.

There are a few counts of this clone. The chain joins TRBV29-1 to TRBJ2-3, with 7 positions matching TRBD1. The CDR3 runs 16 residues. Germline assignment: CDR1 SQVTM and CDR2 ANQGSEA. V lost 6 bases, J lost 1 base, and 13 bases stayed unmatched. CDR3 amino acids: CSVGTGQHYGTDTQYF. CDR3 nucleotides: TGCAGCGTGGGAACGGGACAGCACTACGGCACAGATACGCAGTATTTT.

The V call is TRBV2, the J call TRBJ2-5, with 7 bases matching TRBD1. After removal of 7 bases from V and 1 base from J, the junction contained 3 bases not matched to a gene. Germline V gives CDR1 SNHLY, CDR2 FYNNEI. The CDR3 covers 13 residues. The CDR3 DNA sequence: TGTGCCAGCATCGGGGACAGCCAAGAGACCCAGTACTTC. Translating gives CASIGDSQETQYF.